Given below is one T cell receptor beta chain in context. Its antigen specificity is not known. Per-nucleotide qualities are absent, and no much larger clonotype sits a single base away. The library relied on 5' RACE. This sample was sequenced with an Illumina HiSeq 2500. A second PCR of roughly 7 to 12 cycles was performed with a sample-barcoded 5' primer and a J-beta primer mix. A unique molecular identifier was introduced onto each TCR beta cDNA molecule by a template-switch 5' adaptor carrying 12 random nucleotides. Each sample yielded at least 3 million CDR3-containing paired-end reads. First-strand cDNA was synthesized from all RNA with the Mint cDNA synthesis kit, primed by a TRBC-specific oligonucleotide. After uracil-DNA glycosylase treatment, a first 18-cycle PCR used universal primers M1SS and BC2_uni_R on all cDNA. Per the authors' processing: For normalization, 1 million high-quality reads, each with a distinct molecular identifier, were randomly selected from each sample. Instead of being binned into consensus sequences, reads with shared molecular identifiers were discarded. MiTCR, with a Q25 quality threshold and the strictest error-elimination algorithm, was used for CDR3 identification, clonotype clustering and error correction. Lower-bound total TCR beta diversity was estimated with a nonparametric unseen species model using Euler transformation. The public sequencing data were trimmed at Q25 with fastp and processed into clonotypes with MiXCR by TCRdb, which kept only in-frame beta chains. Rows merge per CDR3 protein into single entries with the most common DNA and genes. Here the V and J calls rest on TCRdb's processing, not on the authors' analysis. The sample table lists just over 800,000 distinct CDR3 sequences, approximately 65% of them with a count of one. In total, the top ten clones hold around a quarter of the sample.

This specimen belongs to a study of blood T cells in healthy people across ages (dated by TCRdb to the mid-2010s). For the study in its entirety: In model experiments, roughly one uniquely barcoded TCR beta cDNA molecule per two T cells was captured by template switching. For two donors (one aged 18 to 30 and one aged 80 or older), the study analyzed two additional independent replicas of 1 million unique cDNA reads from the same blood draw. To avoid experimental bias, donors of different ages were randomly spread across the sequencing lanes. Age-related changes in TCR beta repertoire diversity were measured in the study by deep sequencing normalized with unique cDNA molecular identifiers. Donors were grouped into four age groups: young (average approximately 16 years), middle-aged (roughly 40), aged (about 60) and long-lived (about 89).

The approximately 41 donors, aged about 6 to 100 years, were systemically healthy Caucasian individuals from Russia. Ten milliliters of peripheral blood were drawn from each donor into EDTA-treated Vacutainer tubes. Ficoll-Paque density-gradient centrifugation was used to isolate PBMCs, with at least 7 million per sample. Trizol reagent was used to extract total RNA from the PBMCs, yielding at least 6 micrograms per sample. For every donor, flow cytometry on a PBMC aliquot measured the percentage of naive CD45RAhigh/CD27high T cells. What the study reported, not specific to this receptor: Donor CMV infection status was unknown, potentially confounding age-related changes in expanded clonotypes. Because profiling used bulk unsorted PBMCs, naive and antigen-experienced compartments could not be compared conclusively. Observed TCR beta diversity per million T cells fell roughly linearly with age, and a significant reduction was already apparent by age around 36. Total diversity estimates from one million sequenced T cells were considered lower bounds and underestimates. There was a strong correlation between observed TCR beta diversity and the percentage of naive T cells measured by flow cytometry. Compared with the aged group, the long-lived group had more naive CD4+ T cells, fewer expanded clones and increased TCR diversity, suggesting age selection.

CDR1 is given as LGHNA and CDR2 as YSLEER, both from the germline V gene. V is cut by 3 bases and J by 7 bases, and the space between the germline ends is 11 bases. Inclusive of the bounding cysteine and phenylalanine, the CDR3 is 13 residues long. The read is trimmed to its CDR3 DNA, 39 bases read in frame from base 1. The clonotype was recovered from a man aged 25 to 40 in good health. The sequencing input was blood. The chain is encoded by TRBV4-3 joined to TRBJ2-3; D gene: possibly TRBD1, on 6 matching bases. The CDR3 protein sequence reads: CASSQEDRNTQYF. The sequenced DNA is TGCGCCAGCAGCCAGGAGGACAGAAATACGCAGTATTTT.